The TCR beta chain under discussion was sequenced for a study of blood T cell repertoires in COVID-19. Study summary: Specimens from acute and convalescent COVID-19 originated in the United States, Italy and Spain. PBMCs, B-cell-depleted T cells, or T cells provided the cDNA or gDNA that made up the material.

Per the original methods: Estimated nucleated cell counts came from reference gene primer amplification. Clones were read by immunoSEQ multiplex PCR, and TCRdb kept only the in-frame ones, dropping some. The V and J calls and clone size were taken over from that table, and D and trimming were inferred from the DNA. The sample includes 300,000 to 450,000 clones, roughly 86% of them seen just once. Per the germline V gene, CDR1 is SGHNT and CDR2 is YYREEE (reference sequence). Losses at the gene ends were 5 bases for V and 4 bases for J; bases not matched to a gene: 11. The length of the CDR3 is 16 residues.

The receptor's source is a human donor with acute or convalescent COVID-19. The donor label of this sample is uncertain. The sample consisted of peripheral blood. The chain couples TRBV5-4 to TRBJ2-1; TRBD2 agrees at 8 bases. The CDR3 here is CASRASSTSDYNEQFF. The CDR3 nucleotides are TGTGCCAGCAGGGCCTCTTCGACTAGCGATTACAATGAGCAGTTCTTC. Filled out from reference TRBV5-4 and TRBJ2-1, the complete variable domain reads ETGVTQSPTHLIKTRGQQVTLRCSSQSGHNTVSWYQQALGQGPQFIFQYYREEENGRGNFPPRFSGLQFPNYSSELNVNALELDDSALYLCASRASSTSDYNEQFFGPGTRLTVL.